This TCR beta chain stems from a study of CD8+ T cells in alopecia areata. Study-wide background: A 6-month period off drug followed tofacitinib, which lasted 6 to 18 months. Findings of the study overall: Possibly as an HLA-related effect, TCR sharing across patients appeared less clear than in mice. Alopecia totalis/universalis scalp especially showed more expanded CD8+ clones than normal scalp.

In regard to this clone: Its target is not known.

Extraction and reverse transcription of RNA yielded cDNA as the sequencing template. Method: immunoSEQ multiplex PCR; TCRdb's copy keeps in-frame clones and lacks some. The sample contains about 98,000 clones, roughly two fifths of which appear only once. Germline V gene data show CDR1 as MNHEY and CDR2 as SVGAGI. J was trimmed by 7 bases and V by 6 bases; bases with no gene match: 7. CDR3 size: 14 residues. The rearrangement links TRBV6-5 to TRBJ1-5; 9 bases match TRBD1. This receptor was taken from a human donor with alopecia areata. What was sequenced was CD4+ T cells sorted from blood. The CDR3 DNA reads TGTGCCAGCAGGGAGAAGACAGGGGGACAGCCCCAGCATTTT. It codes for CASREKTGGQPQHF.